This T cell receptor beta chain appears in the sequencing data of a study of T-cell reconstitution after alpha-beta-depleted transplantation in children. Study-level points and caveats: A year had passed since transplant, and T-cell counts and diversity by then came mostly from newly produced T cells. Some patients owed their high day-60 TCRbeta diversity to surviving recipient T cells and thymic progenitors. After transplant, at about two months, alpha-beta T cells were reportedly derived from several hundred expanded graft clones.

Preparation of the TCRbeta library was carried out with unique molecular identifiers. One entry per CDR3 protein results from TCRdb running MiXCR on the PCR reads. The sample holds 500,000 to 600,000 distinct CDR3 sequences, more than 20% seen once. The CDR3 loop spans 15 amino acids. After removal of 3 bases from V and 0 bases from J, the junction contained 2 bases not matched to a gene. Germline V gene data show CDR1 as SNHLY and CDR2 as FYNNEI. This clonotype turned up a few times. Its antigen is unknown. This chain connects TRBV2 to TRBJ2-3; TRBD2 aligns across 8 bases. The source material was PBMCs, sampled before TCRalphabeta/CD19-depleted stem cell transplant. The TCR was taken from a boy in the first two years of life with Wiskott-Aldrich syndrome, due to receive a stem cell transplant. The DNA of the CDR3 is TGTGCCAGCAGTGATCCTAGCGGGAGCACAGATACGCAGTATTTT. It yields the protein CASSDPSGSTDTQYF.